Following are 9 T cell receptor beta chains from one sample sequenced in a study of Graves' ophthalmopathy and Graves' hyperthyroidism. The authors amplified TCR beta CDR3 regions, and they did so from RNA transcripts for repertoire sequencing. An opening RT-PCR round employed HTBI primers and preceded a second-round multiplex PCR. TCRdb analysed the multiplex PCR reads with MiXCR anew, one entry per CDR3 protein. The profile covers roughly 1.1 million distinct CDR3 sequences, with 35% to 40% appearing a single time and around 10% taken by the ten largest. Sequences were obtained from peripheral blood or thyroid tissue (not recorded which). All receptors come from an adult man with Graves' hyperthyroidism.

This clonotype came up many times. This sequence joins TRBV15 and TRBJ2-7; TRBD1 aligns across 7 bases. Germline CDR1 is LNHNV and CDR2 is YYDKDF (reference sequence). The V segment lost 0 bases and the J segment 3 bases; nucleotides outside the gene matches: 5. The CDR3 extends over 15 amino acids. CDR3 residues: CATSRDRQGSYEQYF. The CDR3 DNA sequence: TGTGCCACCAGCAGAGATCGACAGGGAAGCTACGAGCAGTACTTC.

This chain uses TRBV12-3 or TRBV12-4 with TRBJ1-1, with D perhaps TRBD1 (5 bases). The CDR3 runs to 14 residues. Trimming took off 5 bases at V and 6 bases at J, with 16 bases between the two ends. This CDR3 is CASSPPPPGPEAFF. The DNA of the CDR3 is TGTGCCAGCAGTCCTCCTCCCCCGGGACCTGAAGCTTTCTTT.

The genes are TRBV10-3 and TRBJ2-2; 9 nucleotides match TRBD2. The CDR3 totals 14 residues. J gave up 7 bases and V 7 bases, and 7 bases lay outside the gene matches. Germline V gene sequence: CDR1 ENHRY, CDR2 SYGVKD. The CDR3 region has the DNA TGTGCCATCACTGGCGGGGGGGCCGGCGGGGAGCTGTTTTTT. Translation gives CAITGGGAGGELFF.

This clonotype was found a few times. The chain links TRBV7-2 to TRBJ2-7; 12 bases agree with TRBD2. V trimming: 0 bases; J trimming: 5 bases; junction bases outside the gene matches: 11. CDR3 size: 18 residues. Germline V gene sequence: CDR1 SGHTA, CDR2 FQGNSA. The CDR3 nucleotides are TGTGCCAGCAGCTTAGCGGGAGGACTAGCGGGAAGGGTCCACGAGCAGTACTTC. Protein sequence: CASSLAGGLAGRVHEQYF.

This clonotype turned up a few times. The CDR3, as DNA: TGTGCCAGCAGCCGGGTTACGGGAGACTGGGAGACCCAGTACTTC. It translates to CASSRVTGDWETQYF. This chain links TRBV5-6 with TRBJ2-5, with D perhaps TRBD2 (6 bases). The CDR3 has 15 amino acids. From germline, CDR1 is SGHDT and CDR2 YYEEEE. The V gene lost 4 bases and the J gene lost 5 bases, with 18 bases spanning the gap.

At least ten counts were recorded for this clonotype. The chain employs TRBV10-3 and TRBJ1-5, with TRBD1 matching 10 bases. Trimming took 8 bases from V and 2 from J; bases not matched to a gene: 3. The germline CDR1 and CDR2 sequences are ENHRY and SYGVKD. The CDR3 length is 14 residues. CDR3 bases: TGTGCCATCGCCGGACAGGGGGGCAATCAGCCCCAGCATTTT. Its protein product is CAIAGQGGNQPQHF.

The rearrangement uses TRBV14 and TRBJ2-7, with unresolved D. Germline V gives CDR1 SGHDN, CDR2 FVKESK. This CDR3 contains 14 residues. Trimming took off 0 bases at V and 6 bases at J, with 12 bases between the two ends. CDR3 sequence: CASSQEWPPSEQYF. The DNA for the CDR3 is TGTGCCAGCAGCCAAGAATGGCCTCCGTCCGAGCAGTACTTC.

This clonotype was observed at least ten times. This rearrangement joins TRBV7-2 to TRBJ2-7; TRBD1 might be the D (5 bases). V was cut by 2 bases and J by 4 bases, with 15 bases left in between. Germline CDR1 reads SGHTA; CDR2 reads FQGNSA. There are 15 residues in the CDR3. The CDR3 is CASSLLPITGYEQYF. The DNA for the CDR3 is TGTGCCAGCAGCTTACTCCCCATAACAGGATACGAGCAGTACTTC. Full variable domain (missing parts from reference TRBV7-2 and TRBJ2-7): GAGVSQSPSNKVTEKGKDVELRCDPISGHTALYWYRQSLGQGLEFLIYFQGNSAPDKSGLPSDRFSAERTGGSVSTLTIQRTQQEDSAVYLCASSLLPITGYEQYFGPGTRLTVT.

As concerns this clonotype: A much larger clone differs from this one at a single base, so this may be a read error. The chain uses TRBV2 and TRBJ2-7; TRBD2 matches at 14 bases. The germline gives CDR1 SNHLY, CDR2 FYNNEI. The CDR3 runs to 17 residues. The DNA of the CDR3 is TGTGCCCGCAGCGCTGGGACTAGCGGGAGCAGGTCCTACGAGCAGTACTTC. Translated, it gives CARSAGTSGSRSYEQYF.